This T cell receptor beta chain was identified in a study of immune evolution from preneoplasia to lung adenocarcinoma. Sequencing was performed with immunoSEQ multiplex PCR; in TCRdb, only in-frame clones are kept and a portion is missing. The data contain around 4,000 clones, approximately 80% of them singletons. The sequenced sample was FFPE minimally invasive lung adenocarcinoma tissue. This TCR was sampled from a person aged 60 to 70 with lung adenocarcinoma.

The DNA for the CDR3 is TGTGCCAGTAGTATTAGCTGGACTAGCGGGAGTCGAAATGAGCAGTTCTTC. Protein: CASSISWTSGSRNEQFF. The chain is built from TRBV19 and TRBJ2-1; 13 positions agree with TRBD2. The CDR3 extends over 17 amino acids. Germline CDR1 LNHDA, CDR2 SQIVND (reference sequence). The junction had 9 bases not matched to a gene; V was cut back by 3 bases and J by 7 bases.